The next 12 T cell receptor beta chains were all read from a single sample in a study of CD8+CD57+ T cells in acquired aplastic anemia. The TCR beta profiling, which covered VDJ combination and CDR3 sequence, was carried out using genomic DNA as the template. One entry per CDR3 protein, called by TCRdb with MiXCR from the reads. Of about 160,000 distinct CDR3 sequences detected, around 50% appear once; the ten largest clones hold around 3%. All sequencing subjects had displayed CD8+CD57+ cell expansion on flow cytometry. The sample comprised sorted CD4+, CD8+, or CD8+CD57+ T cells (not recorded which) from PBMCs. All receptors come from a human donor with aplastic anemia.

This clonotype occurred many times. The chain carries TRBV10-3 and TRBJ2-1, with 13 bases fitting TRBD2. The CDR3 is 15 residues long. The germline V gene has CDR1 ENHRY and CDR2 SYGVKD. The V gene end was trimmed by 8 bases and the J gene end by 7 bases; junction bases not matched to a gene: 8. The chain's CDR3 is CAISPRTSGSNEQFF. The CDR3 nucleotides read TGTGCCATCTCTCCTCGGACTAGCGGGAGTAATGAGCAGTTCTTC.

To note about this clonotype: Its ends do not fully match the called genes, so a read error is possible. The chain carries TRBV10-3 and TRBJ1-2, with 8 bases matching TRBD1. This CDR3 region has 16 residues. CDR1 ENHRY and CDR2 SYGVKD come from the germline V gene. In DNA form, the CDR3 reads TGTGCCACGATCGCTAAAGGGACAGGAGATAACTATGGCCACACCTTC. As protein: CATIAKGTGDNYGHTF.

This sequence joins TRBV7-9 and TRBJ1-1; a weak D match, TRBD1 (6 bases). Germline loops: CDR1 SEHNR, CDR2 FQNEAQ (reference sequence). V was clipped by 5 bases and J by 1 base, with 11 bases between them. CDR3 length: 14 amino acids. The CDR3 DNA sequence: TGTGCCAGCAGCCCGCGGGACACGAACACTGAAGCTTTCTTT. The encoded protein is CASSPRDTNTEAFF.

The chain recombines TRBV10-3 with TRBJ1-4, with 7 nucleotides matching TRBD1. CDR1 and CDR2 from the germline V gene are ENHRY and SYGVKD. The junction had 7 bases not matched to a gene; V was cut back by 3 bases and J by 9 bases. The CDR3 has 14 amino acids. The CDR3 here is CAISDDREVQKLFF. The CDR3 DNA reads TGTGCCATCAGTGACGACAGGGAAGTTCAAAAACTGTTTTTT.

This chain links TRBV24-1 with TRBJ2-5; D not resolved. Germline values: CDR1 KGHDR, CDR2 SFDVKD. This CDR3 has 14 amino acids. Trimming removed 4 bases at V and 9 bases at J, with 17 bases between. The chain's CDR3 is CATSDPTWDQPQYF. CDR3 coding DNA: TGTGCCACCAGTGACCCCACATGGGATCAGCCCCAGTACTTC.

The chain has TRBV4-2 and TRBJ2-7; D is possibly TRBD1 (5 bases). From germline, CDR1 is LGHNA and CDR2 YNFKEQ. CDR3 length equals 15 residues. V was cut by 1 base and J by 1 base, with 11 bases left in between. CDR3 residues: CASSQVLGQSYEQYF. The CDR3, as DNA: TGTGCCAGCAGCCAAGTGCTGGGGCAGTCCTACGAGCAGTACTTC.

This clonotype was counted ten times or more. This sequence joins TRBV9 and TRBJ1-3, with D unresolved. Trimming cost V 0 bases and J 1 base, with 11 bases left between them. This CDR3 is 16 amino acids long. Germline loops: CDR1 SGDLS, CDR2 YYNGEE. For the CDR3, the DNA is TGTGCCAGCAGCGTAGGGCCGCGTCCGTCTGGAAACACCATATATTTT. Its protein product is CASSVGPRPSGNTIYF. Full variable domain (rest looked up from reference TRBV9 and TRBJ1-3): DSGVTQTPKHLITATGQRVTLRCSPRSGDLSVYWYQQSLDQGLQFLIQYYNGEERAKGNILERFSAQQFPDLHSELNLSSLELGDSALYFCASSVGPRPSGNTIYFGEGSWLTVV.

This rearrangement joins TRBV15 to TRBJ2-5, with D tentatively TRBD1 or TRBD2 (6 bases each). In germline, CDR1 is LNHNV, CDR2 YYDKDF (reference sequence). V lost 3 bases to trimming and J lost 4 bases, with 12 bases between them. CDR3 length equals 14 residues. CDR3 amino acids: CATSRGGQLETQYF. CDR3 DNA: TGTGCCACCAGCAGGGGAGGACAGTTAGAGACCCAGTACTTC.

Concerning this clonotype itself: A much larger clone sits a single nucleotide away, making a read error possible. DNA of the CDR3: TGTGCCGGCAGTTTACAGGGGCCCAACACTGAAGCTTTCTTT. Amino acid sequence: CAGSLQGPNTEAFF. The chain recombines TRBV12-3 or TRBV12-4 with TRBJ1-1; TRBD1 aligns across 7 bases. The CDR3 spans 14 residues.

The gene calls are TRBV7-9 and TRBJ2-7; D is perhaps TRBD1 or TRBD2 (7 bases each). Germline lookup yields CDR1 SEHNR and CDR2 FQNEAQ (reference sequence). V was pared by 3 bases and J by 2 bases, with 14 bases between. The CDR3 is 15 residues long. The CDR3 nucleotides are TGTGCCAGCAGCTTTGGGGGGGGACAGACCTACGAGCAGTACTTC. It is translated as CASSFGGGQTYEQYF. Filled out from reference TRBV7-9 and TRBJ2-7, the complete variable domain reads DTGVSQNPRHKITKRGQNVTFRCDPISEHNRLYWYRQTLGQGPEFLTYFQNEAQLEKSRLLSDRFSAERPKGSFSTLEIQRTEQGDSAMYLCASSFGGGQTYEQYFGPGTRLTVT.

V is TRBV19 and J is TRBJ1-4, with D possibly TRBD1 on 5 matching bases. The CDR3 runs to 11 residues. V was shortened by 3 bases and J by 12 bases, with 8 bases between the two germline ends. Per the germline V gene, CDR1 is LNHDA and CDR2 is SQIVND (reference sequence). CDR3 nucleotides: TGTGCCAGTAGTATCCGGGACGAACTGTTTTTT. This sequence encodes CASSIRDELFF.

The table lists this clonotype with many counts. This chain links TRBV6-1 with TRBJ2-7; the D is unclear. This CDR3 has 11 residues. V gave up 8 bases and J gave up 3 bases, with 8 bases separating them. Germline lookup yields CDR1 MNHNS and CDR2 SASEGT. The CDR3 spells CASGMIYEQYF. In nucleotides, the CDR3 is TGTGCCAGCGGTATGATCTACGAGCAGTACTTC.